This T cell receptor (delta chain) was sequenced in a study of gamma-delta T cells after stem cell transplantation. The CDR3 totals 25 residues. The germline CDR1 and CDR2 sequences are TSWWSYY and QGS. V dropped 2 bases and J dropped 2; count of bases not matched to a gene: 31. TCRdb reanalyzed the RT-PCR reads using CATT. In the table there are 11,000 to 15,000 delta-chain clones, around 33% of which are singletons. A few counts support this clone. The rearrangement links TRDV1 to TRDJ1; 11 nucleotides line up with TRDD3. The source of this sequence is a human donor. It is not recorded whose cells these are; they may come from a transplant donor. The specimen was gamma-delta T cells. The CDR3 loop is CALGEGKGSFPQGRYWGIVTDKLIF. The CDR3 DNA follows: TGTGCTCTTGGGGAAGGGAAGGGATCATTCCCACAAGGGAGATACTGGGGGATAGTAACCGATAAACTCATCTTT.